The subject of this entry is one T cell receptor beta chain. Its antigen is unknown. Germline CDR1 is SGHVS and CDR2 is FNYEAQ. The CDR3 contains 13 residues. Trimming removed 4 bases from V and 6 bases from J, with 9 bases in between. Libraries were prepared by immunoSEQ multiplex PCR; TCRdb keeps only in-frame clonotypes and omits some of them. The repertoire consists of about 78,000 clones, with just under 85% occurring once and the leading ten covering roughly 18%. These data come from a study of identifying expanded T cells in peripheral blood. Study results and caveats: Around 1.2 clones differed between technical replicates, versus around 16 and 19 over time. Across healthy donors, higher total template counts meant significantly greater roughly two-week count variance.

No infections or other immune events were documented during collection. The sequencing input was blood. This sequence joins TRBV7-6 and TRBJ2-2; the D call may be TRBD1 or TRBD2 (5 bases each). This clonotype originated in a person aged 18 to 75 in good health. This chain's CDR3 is CASSSGTSGELFF. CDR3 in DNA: TGTGCCAGCAGCTCTGGGACGTCCGGGGAGCTGTTTTTT.